The 31 T cell receptor beta chains reported below all come from one sample, sequenced in a study of cytomegalovirus exposure and HLA in healthy donors. TCRdb's table, derived via immunoSEQ multiplex PCR, lists solely in-frame clones and lacks some. Seen here are roughly 150,000 clones, about 82% observed once, and the top ten hold around 2.4%. Sequenced input: PBMCs. These receptors were obtained from a man aged 25 to 40 in good health and CMV-seropositive.

The rearrangement joins TRBV27 to TRBJ2-7; TRBD1 matches 7 bases. The V gene end was trimmed by 4 bases and the J gene end by 0 bases; junction bases not matched to a gene: 3. There are 14 residues in the CDR3. Germline loops: CDR1 MNHEY, CDR2 SMNVEV (reference sequence). The CDR3 nucleotides read TGTGCCAGCAGTTGGGACAGAAGCTCCTACGAGCAGTACTTC. This encodes CASSWDRSSYEQYF.

This chain connects TRBV7-2 to TRBJ2-5; 9 nucleotides agree with TRBD2. V was clipped by 2 bases and J by 7 bases; unmatched bases: 2. The germline V gene has CDR1 SGHTA and CDR2 FQGNSA. CDR3 length equals 13 residues. CDR3 DNA: TGTGCCAGCAGCTTACCGGGACTAGCGACCCAGTACTTC. Its translation is CASSLPGLATQYF.

The V call is TRBV5-1, the J call TRBJ1-4, with a weak D call TRBD1 (6 bases). The CDR3 extends over 14 amino acids. The V gene's germline CDR1 is SGHRS and CDR2 YFSETQ. V shed 3 bases and J shed 3 bases, with 9 bases lying between them. CDR3 loop: CASSSTGSNEKLFF. The CDR3 DNA reads TGCGCCAGCAGCTCGACAGGATCTAATGAAAAACTGTTTTTT. The full variable domain, rest sourced from reference TRBV5-1 and TRBJ1-4, is KAGVTQTPRYLIKTRGQQVTLSCSPISGHRSVSWYQQTPGQGLQFLFEYFSETQRNKGNFPGRFSGRQFSNSRSEMNVSTLELGDSALYLCASSSTGSNEKLFFGSGTQLSVL.

This sequence joins TRBV14 and TRBJ1-2, with 8 positions matching TRBD1. The CDR3 runs 14 residues. Looked up from germline, CDR1 is SGHDN and CDR2 is FVKESK. J lost 4 bases, V lost 3 bases, and 4 bases had no gene match. CDR3: CASSQDRASYGYTF. The CDR3 coding sequence is TGTGCCAGCAGCCAGGACAGGGCCTCCTATGGCTACACCTTC.

This rearrangement joins TRBV7-2 to TRBJ1-5; TRBD1 matches at 7 bases. Germline V lookup: CDR1 SGHTA, CDR2 FQGNSA. Trimming removed 5 bases from V and 5 bases from J; junction bases left unmatched: 3. The CDR3 has 13 residues. The CDR3 DNA follows: TGTGCCAGCAGCCGACAGGGCGATCAGCCCCAGCATTTT. Protein sequence: CASSRQGDQPQHF.

The V and J genes are TRBV29-1 and TRBJ1-2, with 7 bases that match TRBD1. This CDR3 has 13 residues. The trim removed 3 bases at V and 4 bases at J, leaving 5 bases unmatched. CDR1 is SQVTM, CDR2 ANQGSEA, per germline. The CDR3 reads CSVDLQGSYGYTF. The CDR3 DNA reads as TGCAGCGTTGATTTACAGGGGAGCTATGGCTACACCTTC.

V gene TRBV5-1 combines with J gene TRBJ2-2, with D unresolved. The CDR3 has 15 amino acids. Germline CDR1 SGHRS, CDR2 YFSETQ. V was cut by 0 bases and J by 4 bases, with 10 bases left in between. CDR3 bases: TGCGCCAGCAGCTTGGAGTGGGCTGGCACCGGGGAGCTGTTTTTT. Amino acid sequence: CASSLEWAGTGELFF. Drawing the rest from reference TRBV5-1 and TRBJ2-2, the complete variable domain is KAGVTQTPRYLIKTRGQQVTLSCSPISGHRSVSWYQQTPGQGLQFLFEYFSETQRNKGNFPGRFSGRQFSNSRSEMNVSTLELGDSALYLCASSLEWAGTGELFFGEGSRLTVL.

The chain links TRBV2 to TRBJ2-1; 8 bases are shared with TRBD2. V lost 6 bases and J lost 2; bases outside the gene matches: 6. The CDR3 sequence is 15 residues long. Germline CDR1 is SNHLY and CDR2 is FYNNEI. CDR3 loop: CASRVSGATYNEQFF. DNA of the CDR3: TGTGCCAGCAGGGTTAGCGGGGCAACCTACAATGAGCAGTTCTTC. The full variable domain, completed using reference TRBV2 and TRBJ2-1, is EPEVTQTPSHQVTQMGQEVILRCVPISNHLYFYWYRQILGQKVEFLVSFYNNEISEKSEIFDDQFSVERPDGSNFTLKIRSTKLEDSAMYFCASRVSGATYNEQFFGPGTRLTVL.

The genes are TRBV4-1 and TRBJ1-3, with D hard to call. The germline V gene encodes CDR1 MGHRA and CDR2 YSYEKL. The length of the CDR3 is 16 residues. The V end lost 1 base, the J end lost 0 bases, and 10 bases lay between the germline ends. CDR3: CASSQAPGNSGNTIYF. DNA for the CDR3: TGCGCCAGCAGCCAAGCACCGGGAAACTCTGGAAACACCATATATTTT.

This rearrangement joins TRBV4-3 to TRBJ2-7; D may be TRBD2 (6 bases). Germline CDR1 is LGHNA and CDR2 is YSLEER. The CDR3 sequence is 16 residues long. V was pared by 1 base and J by 5 bases, with 18 bases between. The CDR3 sequence is CASSQGGVLAKDEQYF. The CDR3 DNA sequence: TGCGCCAGCAGCCAAGGGGGGGTGCTTGCCAAGGACGAGCAGTACTTC.

The genes are TRBV18 and TRBJ2-7; 10 nucleotides align to TRBD1. The germline gives CDR1 KGHSH, CDR2 LQKENI. CDR3 length: 16 amino acids. V trimming: 0 bases; J trimming: 3 bases; junction bases outside the gene matches: 5. CDR3 nucleotide sequence: TGTGCCAGCTCACCACCTCCGGGACAGGGGTACTACGAGCAGTACTTC. It specifies CASSPPPGQGYYEQYF.

This clone was recorded only once. The chain combines TRBV7-2 with TRBJ1-2, with 7 bases aligning to TRBD1. Germline V gene sequence: CDR1 SGHTA, CDR2 FQGNSA. CDR3 length equals 16 residues. V lost 0 bases and J lost 7; bases outside the gene matches: 11. The CDR3 DNA reads as TGTGCCAGCAGCTTAGCGCGAGTAGGGGGCGCGGGTGGCTACACCTTC. Translated, it gives CASSLARVGGAGGYTF.

This chain joins TRBV18 and TRBJ1-4; D uncertain. Trimming took off 3 bases at V and 4 bases at J, with 12 bases between the two ends. The CDR3 loop spans 15 amino acids. Looked up from germline, CDR1 is KGHSH and CDR2 is LQKENI. CDR3 in DNA: TGTGCCAGCTCACCCTGGACGGGAAGTAATGAAAAACTGTTTTTT. Translation gives CASSPWTGSNEKLFF.

This clone appeared once. The rearrangement joins TRBV11-2 to TRBJ1-2; maybe TRBD1 (6 bases). Deletions cut 4 bases from V and 4 bases from J, with 7 bases between. This CDR3 has 12 residues. Germline V lookup: CDR1 SGHAT, CDR2 FQNNGV. The CDR3 DNA sequence: TGTGCCAGCAGCTCAGGGGTCTATGGCTACACCTTC. Amino acid sequence: CASSSGVYGYTF.

The J gene is TRBJ2-3, the V gene TRBV4-2; 7 positions agree with TRBD1. The CDR3 length is 13 residues. The germline V gene has CDR1 LGHNA and CDR2 YNFKEQ. The ends lost 4 bases at V and 9 bases at J; junction bases unmatched: 7. The CDR3 loop reads CASSPGTGDTQYF. The CDR3 DNA follows: TGTGCCAGCAGCCCCGGAACAGGGGACACGCAGTATTTT.

CDR3 residues: CASSLGRDVDTQYF. In nucleotides, the CDR3 is TGCGCCAGCAGCCTCGGCAGGGATGTAGATACGCAGTATTTT. V is TRBV4-3 and J is TRBJ2-3; D is perhaps TRBD1 (5 bases). Germline-derived CDR1 and CDR2 are LGHNA and YSLEER. V was shortened by 4 bases and J by 5 bases, with 13 bases between the two germline ends. The CDR3 loop spans 14 amino acids.

The CDR3 region has the DNA TGTGCCAGCAGCTTAGCGGGACTAGCCACCTACGAGCAGTACTTC. This translates into CASSLAGLATYEQYF. V is TRBV7-8 and J is TRBJ2-7; 9 bases map to TRBD2. Germline trimming cut 0 bases from V and 2 bases from J; bases unmatched to any gene: 2. The CDR3 runs to 15 residues. Germline values: CDR1 SGHVS, CDR2 FQNEAQ.

The rearrangement uses TRBV2 and TRBJ2-5; 9 bases align to TRBD2. V dropped 5 bases and J dropped 5; count of bases not matched to a gene: 9. The V gene's germline CDR1 is SNHLY and CDR2 FYNNEI. The CDR3 has 15 residues. The CDR3 DNA reads as TGTGCCAGCAGTCCCGTGCGGGGGGGCTTGGAGACCCAGTACTTC. This gives the protein CASSPVRGGLETQYF.

The V gene is TRBV19, the J gene TRBJ1-2; 10 nucleotides line up with TRBD1. This CDR3 has 14 amino acids. Germline values: CDR1 LNHDA, CDR2 SQIVND (reference sequence). V dropped 7 bases and J dropped 3; count of bases not matched to a gene: 5. CDR3 nucleotide sequence: TGTGCCAGTACTCGGGACAGGGGTGACTATGGCTACACCTTC. Translation: CASTRDRGDYGYTF.

Here the CDR3 reads CASSPPGGQVRAFF. CDR3 nucleotide sequence: TGTGCCAGCAGCCCCCCCGGGGGACAGGTTCGAGCTTTCTTT. The chain has TRBV6-1 and TRBJ1-1; 8 bases map to TRBD1. The CDR3 length is 14 residues. The trim removed 6 bases at V and 10 bases at J, leaving 13 bases unmatched. The germline V gene encodes CDR1 MNHNS and CDR2 SASEGT.

Comment on this clone: The junction departs from germline at one end; a sequencing error may be responsible. This chain uses TRBV7-7 with TRBJ1-3, with D possibly being TRBD1 (5 bases). Germline V gene lookup returns CDR1 SSHAT and CDR2 FNYEAQ (reference sequence). This CDR3 is built from 18 residues. In DNA, the CDR3 is TGTGCTAGCAGCTTACTTTCCAAGGACATTTCCTCTGGAAACACCATATATTTT. This encodes CASSLLSKDISSGNTIYF. The complete variable domain, with remaining parts taken from reference TRBV7-7 and TRBJ1-3, reads GAGVSQSPRYKVTKRGQDVTLRCDPISSHATLYWYQQALGQGPEFLTYFNYEAQPDKSGLPSDRFSAERPEGSISTLTIQRTEQRDSAMYRCASSLLSKDISSGNTIYFGEGSWLTVV.

In its sample, this clone was seen once. This sequence joins TRBV7-2 and TRBJ1-4; D is ambiguous. CDR1 is SGHTA, CDR2 FQGNSA, per germline. The CDR3 extends over 13 amino acids. V was pared by 6 bases and J by 7 bases, with 12 bases between. Here the CDR3 DNA reads TGTGCCAGCAGTTCCCCCCCGTTTGAAAAACTGTTTTTT. Protein product: CASSSPPFEKLFF. Complete variable domain (other parts from reference TRBV7-2 and TRBJ1-4): GAGVSQSPSNKVTEKGKDVELRCDPISGHTALYWYRQSLGQGLEFLIYFQGNSAPDKSGLPSDRFSAERTGGSVSTLTIQRTQQEDSAVYLCASSSPPFEKLFFGSGTQLSVL.

The rearrangement joins TRBV4-2 to TRBJ1-3; D is ambiguous. Between the trimmed V and J ends, which lost 0 bases and 0 bases, there was a span of 9 bases. The CDR3 has 16 residues. CDR1 is LGHNA and CDR2 is YNFKEQ in the germline V gene. The chain's CDR3 is CASSQDDGLSGNTIYF. CDR3 bases: TGTGCCAGCAGCCAAGATGATGGGCTCTCTGGAAACACCATATATTTT.

V and J are TRBV6-1 and TRBJ2-5; no reliable D call. There are 13 residues in the CDR3. Trimming took 7 bases from V and 0 from J, leaving 9 bases between them. The germline CDR1 and CDR2 sequences are MNHNS and SASEGT. CDR3 coding DNA: TGTGCCAGCACTACTGTAGACCAAGAGACCCAGTACTTC. Amino acids: CASTTVDQETQYF.

A single count supports this clone. The V gene is TRBV12-5, the J gene TRBJ1-6; 7 nucleotides agree with TRBD1. CDR1 LGHNT and CDR2 FRNRAP come from the germline V gene. V trimming: 0 bases; J trimming: 7 bases; junction bases outside the gene matches: 6. This CDR3 has 16 residues. CDR3 amino acids: CASGLVSGTENSPLHF. CDR3 sequence (DNA): TGTGCTAGTGGTTTGGTCTCCGGGACAGAAAATTCACCCCTCCACTTT.

This chain joins TRBV4-3 and TRBJ1-2; D ambiguous. Trimming stripped 6 bases from V and 1 base from J, with 3 bases between. CDR1 is LGHNA and CDR2 is YSLEER in the germline V gene. The CDR3 loop spans 11 amino acids. The CDR3 DNA reads TGCGCCAGCAGACATAACTATGGCTACACCTTC. Protein product: CASRHNYGYTF.

The chain uses TRBV7-3 and TRBJ2-1; TRBD2 agrees at 11 bases. This CDR3 has 16 residues. V dropped 4 bases and J dropped 3; count of bases not matched to a gene: 5. CDR1 is SGHTA and CDR2 is FQGTGA in the germline V gene. The CDR3 sequence is CASSSLAGGVYNEQFF. Here the CDR3 DNA reads TGTGCCAGCAGCTCATTAGCGGGGGGGGTCTACAATGAGCAGTTCTTC.

The V and J genes are TRBV9 and TRBJ2-7; TRBD1 is a possible D gene (6 bases). The CDR3 runs 15 residues. V was pared by 3 bases and J by 1 base, with 14 bases between. In germline, CDR1 is SGDLS, CDR2 YYNGEE. CDR3 DNA sequence: TGTGCCAGCAGCGCAGTAGGGGGATCTTCCTACGAGCAGTACTTC. It encodes CASSAVGGSSYEQYF. Together with reference TRBV9 and TRBJ2-7, the CDR3 gives the full variable domain: DSGVTQTPKHLITATGQRVTLRCSPRSGDLSVYWYQQSLDQGLQFLIQYYNGEERAKGNILERFSAQQFPDLHSELNLSSLELGDSALYFCASSAVGGSSYEQYFGPGTRLTVT.

V is TRBV27 and J is TRBJ2-7; TRBD1 is a possible D gene (6 bases). Trimming took 6 bases from V and 5 from J, leaving 14 bases between them. The CDR3 consists of 13 residues. Per germline, CDR1 MNHEY and CDR2 SMNVEV (reference sequence). CDR3 DNA: TGTGCCAGCAGGCAGGGGAGCAGAGACGAGCAGTACTTC. It translates to CASRQGSRDEQYF.

The V gene is TRBV19, the J gene TRBJ1-3; no definite D call. Germline V gene lookup returns CDR1 LNHDA and CDR2 SQIVND (reference sequence). The ends were cut back, 6 bases at V and 0 bases at J, with 3 bases in the middle. The CDR3 is made up of 12 amino acids. This CDR3 reads CASSLSGNTIYF. CDR3 coding DNA: TGTGCCAGTAGCCTCTCTGGAAACACCATATATTTT.

As concerns this clone: One end of the junction is discordant with germline, which a read error may explain. CDR3 residues: CASSLARSYNSPLHF. CDR3 nucleotide sequence: TGTGCCAGCAGCCTAGCCAGGTCCTATAATTCACCCCTCCACTTT. The chain joins TRBV7-9 to TRBJ1-6; D remains ambiguous. The germline V gene has CDR1 SEHNR and CDR2 FQNEAQ (reference sequence). This CDR3 region has 15 residues.